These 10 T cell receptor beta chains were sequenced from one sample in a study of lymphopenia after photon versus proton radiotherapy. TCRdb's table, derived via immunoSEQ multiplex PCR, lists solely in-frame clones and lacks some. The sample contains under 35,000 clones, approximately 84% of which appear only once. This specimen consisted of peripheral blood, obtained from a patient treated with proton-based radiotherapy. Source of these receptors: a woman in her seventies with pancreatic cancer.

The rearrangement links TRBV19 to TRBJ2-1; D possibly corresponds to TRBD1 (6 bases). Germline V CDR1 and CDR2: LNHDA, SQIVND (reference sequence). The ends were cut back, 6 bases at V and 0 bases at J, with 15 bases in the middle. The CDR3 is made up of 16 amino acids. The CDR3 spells CASRGGQSSSYNEQFF. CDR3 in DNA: TGTGCCAGTAGAGGCGGACAGTCTAGCTCCTACAATGAGCAGTTCTTC.

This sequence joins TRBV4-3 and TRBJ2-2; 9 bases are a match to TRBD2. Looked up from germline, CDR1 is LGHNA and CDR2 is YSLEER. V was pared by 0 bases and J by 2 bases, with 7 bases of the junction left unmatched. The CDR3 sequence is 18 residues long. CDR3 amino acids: CASSQDGAGGPNTGELFF. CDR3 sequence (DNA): TGCGCCAGCAGCCAAGACGGCGCGGGAGGGCCTAACACCGGGGAGCTGTTTTTT.

The CDR3 sequence: CASITGTANQPQHF. The CDR3 coding sequence is TGTGCCAGCATCACCGGGACAGCAAATCAGCCCCAGCATTTT. The chain couples TRBV28 to TRBJ1-5; the match to TRBD1 covers 7 bases. The V segment lost 7 bases and the J segment 4 bases; nucleotides outside the gene matches: 7. CDR1 is MDHEN, CDR2 SYDVKM, per germline. The CDR3 totals 14 residues.

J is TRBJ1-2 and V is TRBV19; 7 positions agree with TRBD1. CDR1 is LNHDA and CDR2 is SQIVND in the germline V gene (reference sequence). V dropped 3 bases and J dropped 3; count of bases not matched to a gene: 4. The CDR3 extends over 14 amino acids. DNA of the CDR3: TGTGCCAGTAGTATTCGACAGGGTGACTATGGCTACACCTTC. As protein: CASSIRQGDYGYTF.

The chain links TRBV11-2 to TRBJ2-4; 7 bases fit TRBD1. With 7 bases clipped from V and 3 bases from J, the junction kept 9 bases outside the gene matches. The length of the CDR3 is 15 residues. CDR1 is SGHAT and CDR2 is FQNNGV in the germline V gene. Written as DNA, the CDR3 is TGTGCCAGCACCGGGACAGATACCTTCAAAAACATTCAGTACTTC. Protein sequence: CASTGTDTFKNIQYF.

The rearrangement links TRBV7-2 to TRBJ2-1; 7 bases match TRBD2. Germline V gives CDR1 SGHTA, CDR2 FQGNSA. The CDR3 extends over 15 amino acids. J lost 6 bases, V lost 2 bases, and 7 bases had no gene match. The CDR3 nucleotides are TGTGCCAGCAGCTTAAGTCTCCCGGGGGGCAATGAGCAGTTCTTC. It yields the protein CASSLSLPGGNEQFF.

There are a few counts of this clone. The DNA of the CDR3 is TGCAGCTTCGTTAGCGCAACCTACGAGCAGTACTTC. Translating gives CSFVSATYEQYF. V usage is TRBV29-1 and J usage is TRBJ2-7; D possibly corresponds to TRBD2 (5 bases). There are 12 residues in the CDR3. Germline V gene lookup returns CDR1 SQVTM and CDR2 ANQGSEA. V lost 8 bases, J lost 2 bases, and 13 bases lay in between.

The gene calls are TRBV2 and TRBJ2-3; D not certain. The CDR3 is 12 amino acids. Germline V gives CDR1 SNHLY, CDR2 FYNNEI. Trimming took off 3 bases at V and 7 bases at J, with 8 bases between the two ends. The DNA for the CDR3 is TGTGCCAGCAGTGAGGCGGCATATACGCAGTATTTT. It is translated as CASSEAAYTQYF. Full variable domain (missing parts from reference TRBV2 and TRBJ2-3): EPEVTQTPSHQVTQMGQEVILRCVPISNHLYFYWYRQILGQKVEFLVSFYNNEISEKSEIFDDQFSVERPDGSNFTLKIRSTKLEDSAMYFCASSEAAYTQYFGPGTRLTVL.

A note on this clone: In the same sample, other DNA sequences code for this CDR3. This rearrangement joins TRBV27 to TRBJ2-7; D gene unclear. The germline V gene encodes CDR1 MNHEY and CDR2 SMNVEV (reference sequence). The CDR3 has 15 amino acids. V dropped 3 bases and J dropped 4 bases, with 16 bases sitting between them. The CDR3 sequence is CASSFYVGVVYEQYF. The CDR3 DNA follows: TGTGCCAGCAGTTTTTACGTAGGAGTAGTATACGAGCAGTACTTC.

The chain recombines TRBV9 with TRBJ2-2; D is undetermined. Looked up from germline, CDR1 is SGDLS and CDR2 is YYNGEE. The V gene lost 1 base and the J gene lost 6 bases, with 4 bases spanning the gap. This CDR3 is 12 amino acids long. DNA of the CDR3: TGTGCCAGCAGCGTAAAATCCGGGGAGCTGTTTTTT. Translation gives CASSVKSGELFF.